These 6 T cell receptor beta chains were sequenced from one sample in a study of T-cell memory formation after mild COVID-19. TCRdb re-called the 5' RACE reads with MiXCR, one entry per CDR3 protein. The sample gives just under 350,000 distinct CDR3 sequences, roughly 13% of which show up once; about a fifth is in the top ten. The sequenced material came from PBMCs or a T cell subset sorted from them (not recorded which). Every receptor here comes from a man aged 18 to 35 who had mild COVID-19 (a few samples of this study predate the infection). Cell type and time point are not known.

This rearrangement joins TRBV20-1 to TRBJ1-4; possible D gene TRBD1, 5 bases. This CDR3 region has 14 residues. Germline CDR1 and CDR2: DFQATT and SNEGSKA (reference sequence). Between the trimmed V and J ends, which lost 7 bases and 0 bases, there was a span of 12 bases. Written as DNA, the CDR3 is TGCAGTGTCCTTGACAGTGCAACTAATGAAAAACTGTTTTTT. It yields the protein CSVLDSATNEKLFF.

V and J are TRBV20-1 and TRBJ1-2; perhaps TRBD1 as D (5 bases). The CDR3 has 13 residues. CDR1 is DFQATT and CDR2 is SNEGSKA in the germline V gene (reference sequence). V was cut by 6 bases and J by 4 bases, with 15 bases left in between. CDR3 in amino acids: CSATTEIGYGYTF. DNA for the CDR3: TGCAGTGCCACGACAGAAATCGGCTATGGCTACACCTTC.

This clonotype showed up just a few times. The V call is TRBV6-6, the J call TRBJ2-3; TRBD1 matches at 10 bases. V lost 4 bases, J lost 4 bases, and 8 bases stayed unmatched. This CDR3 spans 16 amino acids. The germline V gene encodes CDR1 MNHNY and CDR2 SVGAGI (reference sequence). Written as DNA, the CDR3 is TGTGCCAGCAGTTCATCCGGGACAGGGGCAGCAGATACGCAGTATTTT. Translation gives CASSSSGTGAADTQYF.

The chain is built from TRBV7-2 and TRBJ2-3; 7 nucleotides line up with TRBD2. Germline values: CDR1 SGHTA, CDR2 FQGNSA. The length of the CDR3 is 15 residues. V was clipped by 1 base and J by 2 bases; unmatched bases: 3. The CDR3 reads CASSLGLAFTDTQYF. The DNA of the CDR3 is TGTGCCAGCAGCTTAGGACTAGCTTTCACAGATACGCAGTATTTT.

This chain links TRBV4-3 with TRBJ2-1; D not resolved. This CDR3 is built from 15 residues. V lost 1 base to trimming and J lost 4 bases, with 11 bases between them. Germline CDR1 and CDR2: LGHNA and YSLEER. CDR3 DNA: TGCGCCAGCAGCCAAGTATTAGGTTCTTACAATGAGCAGTTCTTC. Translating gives CASSQVLGSYNEQFF.

CDR3 sequence: CASSCLSPLYEQYV. The CDR3 DNA follows: TGTGCCAGCAGTTGTCTCAGCCCCCTCTACGAGCAGTACGTC. This sequence joins TRBV6-8 and TRBJ2-7; D uncertain. Per germline, CDR1 MNHGY and CDR2 SAAAGT. The CDR3 consists of 14 residues. V lost 4 bases to trimming and J lost 3 bases, with 13 bases between them.